One sample yielded the 5 T cell receptor beta chains listed below, sequenced in a study of Ad26.COV2.S vaccination and SARS-CoV-2 variants. Treatment defined: roughly 18 received Ad26.COV2.S at low or high dose, single or two shots; roughly 5 received placebo; per-sample allocation not given. Material that was analyzed had been drawn on day 63 after the first vaccine or placebo injection. This table comes from immunoSEQ multiplex PCR, and its TCRdb copy is limited to in-frame clones, with some not included. There are more than 400,000 clones in the sample; less than 95% occur only once, and less than 5.5% lies in the top ten. The sequences come from peripheral blood, collected in a trial of Ad26.COV2.S vaccine versus placebo. These receptors were taken from a person aged 18-65 years who received the Ad26.COV2.S COVID-19 vaccine or a placebo.

The chain uses TRBV12-5 and TRBJ2-1, with TRBD2 identical over 7 bases. J gave up 6 bases and V 0 bases, and 5 bases lay outside the gene matches. Per germline, CDR1 LGHNT and CDR2 FRNRAP. CDR3 length: 15 amino acids. CDR3: CASGLVQERGNEQFF. Here the CDR3 DNA reads TGTGCTAGTGGTTTGGTACAGGAGCGGGGCAATGAGCAGTTCTTC.

This chain links TRBV9 with TRBJ1-5, with a tentative D call TRBD1 (6 bases). The CDR3 has 15 amino acids. V lost 4 bases and J 3 bases, leaving 14 bases between the germline ends. Germline lookup yields CDR1 SGDLS and CDR2 YYNGEE. The CDR3 region is CASSPSGQTNQPQHF. The CDR3 nucleotides are TGTGCCAGCAGCCCCTCGGGACAAACCAATCAGCCCCAGCATTTT.

The rearrangement links TRBV9 to TRBJ2-3; D is possibly TRBD1 (6 bases). Germline loops: CDR1 SGDLS, CDR2 YYNGEE. The ends were cut back, 4 bases at V and 0 bases at J, with 15 bases in the middle. The CDR3 extends over 16 amino acids. The CDR3 region is CASSTEGQFSTDTQYF. CDR3 nucleotide sequence: TGTGCCAGCAGCACAGAGGGACAATTCAGCACAGATACGCAGTATTTT.

A single count supports this clone. The chain links TRBV23-1 to TRBJ2-7, with D possibly called TRBD1 or TRBD2 (5 bases each). TRBV23-1 is noted as an ORF with a role that remains uncertain. The V gene lost 4 bases and the J gene lost 2 bases, with 21 bases spanning the gap. This CDR3 is 17 amino acids long. The CDR3 protein is CASSPYARDPRPYEQYF. CDR3 DNA sequence: TGCGCCAGCAGTCCCTATGCCCGGGACCCAAGACCCTACGAGCAGTACTTC.

The chain employs TRBV5-1 and TRBJ2-3; 8 bases line up with TRBD2. The CDR3 is 16 residues long. V shed 1 base and J 5 bases; nucleotides not matched to a gene: 9. Germline lookup yields CDR1 SGHRS and CDR2 YFSETQ. CDR3: CASSLNSGEVVDTQYF. The CDR3 DNA is TGCGCCAGCAGCTTGAATAGCGGGGAGGTTGTAGATACGCAGTATTTT.